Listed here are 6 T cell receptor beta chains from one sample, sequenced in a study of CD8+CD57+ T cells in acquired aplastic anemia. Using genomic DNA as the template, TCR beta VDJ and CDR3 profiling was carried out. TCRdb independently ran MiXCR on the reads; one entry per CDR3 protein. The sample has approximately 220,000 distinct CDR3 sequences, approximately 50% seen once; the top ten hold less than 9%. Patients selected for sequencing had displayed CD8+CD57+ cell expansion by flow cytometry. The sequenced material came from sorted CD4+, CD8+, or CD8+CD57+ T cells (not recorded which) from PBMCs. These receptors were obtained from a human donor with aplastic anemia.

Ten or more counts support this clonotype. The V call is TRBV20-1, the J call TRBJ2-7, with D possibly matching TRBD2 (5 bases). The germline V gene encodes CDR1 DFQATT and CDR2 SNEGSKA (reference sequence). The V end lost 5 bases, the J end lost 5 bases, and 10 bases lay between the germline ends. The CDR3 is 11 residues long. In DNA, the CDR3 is TGCAGTGCTCCGGACGGGAACGAGCAGTACTTC. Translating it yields CSAPDGNEQYF.

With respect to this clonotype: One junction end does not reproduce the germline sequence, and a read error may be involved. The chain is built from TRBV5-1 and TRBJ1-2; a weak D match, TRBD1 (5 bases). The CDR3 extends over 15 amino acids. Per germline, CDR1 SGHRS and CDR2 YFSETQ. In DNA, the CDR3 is TGTGCCAGCAGCTCGGGAGGGACCTCAAACTATGGCTACACCTTC. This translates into CASSSGGTSNYGYTF.

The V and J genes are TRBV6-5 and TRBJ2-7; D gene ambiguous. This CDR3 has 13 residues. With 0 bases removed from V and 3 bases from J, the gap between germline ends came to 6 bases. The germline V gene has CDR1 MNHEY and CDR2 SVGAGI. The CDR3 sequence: CASSYSSLYEQYF. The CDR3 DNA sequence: TGTGCCAGCAGTTACTCGAGTCTCTACGAGCAGTACTTC.

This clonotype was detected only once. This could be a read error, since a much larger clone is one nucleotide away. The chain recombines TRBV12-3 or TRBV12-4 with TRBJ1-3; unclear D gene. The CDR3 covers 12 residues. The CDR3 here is CASRPSRNTIYF. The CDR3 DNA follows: TGTGCCAGCAGGCCCTCTAGAAACACCATATATTTT.

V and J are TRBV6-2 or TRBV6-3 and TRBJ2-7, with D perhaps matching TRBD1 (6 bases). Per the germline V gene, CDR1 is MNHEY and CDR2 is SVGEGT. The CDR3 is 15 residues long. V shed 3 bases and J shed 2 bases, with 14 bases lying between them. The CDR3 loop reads CASSYSARGPYEQYF. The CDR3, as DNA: TGTGCCAGCAGTTATTCGGCCAGGGGCCCCTACGAGCAGTACTTC.

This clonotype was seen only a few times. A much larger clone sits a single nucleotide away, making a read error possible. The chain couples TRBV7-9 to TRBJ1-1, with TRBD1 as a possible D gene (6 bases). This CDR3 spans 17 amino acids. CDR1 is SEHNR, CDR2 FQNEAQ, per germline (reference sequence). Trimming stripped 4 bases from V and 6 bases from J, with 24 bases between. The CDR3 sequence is CASSSHMGGRGGAEAFF. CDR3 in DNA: TGTGCCAGCAGCTCACATATGGGTGGCAGGGGAGGTGCTGAAGCTTTCTTT. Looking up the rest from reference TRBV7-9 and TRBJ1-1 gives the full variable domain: DTGVSQNPRHKITKRGQNVTFRCDPISEHNRLYWYRQTLGQGPEFLTYFQNEAQLEKSRLLSDRFSAERPKGSFSTLEIQRTEQGDSAMYLCASSSHMGGRGGAEAFFGQGTRLTVV.